These 13 T cell receptor beta chains share one sample of origin, sequenced in a study of regulatory T cells in long-lasting Graves disease. Building the TCR beta libraries relied on iRepertoire HTBI primers, and CDR3 regions underwent Arm-PCR. TCRdb fed the multiplex PCR reads into MiXCR, producing one record per CDR3 protein. The repertoire has some 250,000 distinct CDR3 sequences, under 20% of them found once; the top ten carry around 15%. Time point given: newly diagnosed GD, antithyroid drugs for less than 3 months. With RNA extracted from PBMCs as input, the TCR library was made. These data were also filed under a second study, of T cells in Graves' hyperthyroidism and ophthalmopathy.

Source: peripheral blood mononuclear cells (PBMCs), taken at new diagnosis, from a patient treated with antithyroid drugs. The receptors stem from a woman in her 30s with Graves disease.

Concerning this clonotype: Being one base from a much bigger clone, this may be a read error. The CDR3 bases are TGTGCCACCAGTAAAGCGGGGGGGATCACCGGGGAGCTGTTTTTT. Amino acids: CATSKAGGITGELFF. This rearrangement joins TRBV24-1 to TRBJ2-2; 10 nucleotides agree with TRBD2. The CDR3 runs 15 residues. The V segment lost 6 bases and the J segment 4 bases; nucleotides outside the gene matches: 4. Germline V gene data show CDR1 as KGHDR and CDR2 as SFDVKD.

V usage is TRBV2 and J usage is TRBJ1-2, with TRBD1 identical over 10 bases. V gave up 3 bases and J gave up 0 bases; unmatched junction bases: 7. From germline, CDR1 is SNHLY and CDR2 FYNNEI. The CDR3 is 17 amino acids. For the CDR3, the DNA is TGTGCCAGCAGTGATCGGACAGGGGGTTTAGCTAACTATGGCTACACCTTC. It encodes CASSDRTGGLANYGYTF.

CDR3: CASSIVREYNEQFF. The CDR3 region has the DNA TGTGCCAGTAGTATAGTCAGGGAGTACAATGAGCAGTTCTTC. V gene TRBV19 combines with J gene TRBJ2-1; D tentatively fits TRBD1 or TRBD2 (5 bases each). Germline V gives CDR1 LNHDA, CDR2 SQIVND (reference sequence). The CDR3 spans 14 residues. Trimming left V 1 base short and J 4 bases short, with 8 bases between.

In its sample, this clonotype was seen many times. CDR3 in amino acids: CASRDRAGGELFF. DNA for the CDR3: TGTGCCAGCAGAGACAGGGCGGGCGGGGAGCTGTTTTTT. The chain joins TRBV6-1 to TRBJ2-2; 7 positions agree with TRBD1. Germline CDR1 and CDR2: MNHNS and SASEGT. CDR3 length equals 13 residues. V lost 6 bases to trimming and J lost 7 bases; unmatched junction nucleotides: 5.

About this clonotype itself: The junction shows a germline mismatch at one end, possibly a read error. The chain uses TRBV5-4 and TRBJ1-4; possible D gene TRBD1, 6 bases. Germline loops: CDR1 SGHNT, CDR2 YYREEE (reference sequence). This CDR3 contains 15 residues. This chain's CDR3 is CASSGGGPINGKLFF. The CDR3 region has the DNA TGTGCCAGCAGCGGTGGGGGCCCGATTAATGGAAAACTGTTTTTT.

This clonotype has ten or more counts. The V and J genes are TRBV27 and TRBJ1-5; no definite D call. There are 15 residues in the CDR3. V shed 3 bases and J shed 4 bases, with 13 bases lying between them. Germline V gene sequence: CDR1 MNHEY, CDR2 SMNVEV (reference sequence). The CDR3 nucleotides read TGTGCCAGCAGTTTGATGAAAGCGGGGAATCAGCCCCAGCATTTT. It encodes CASSLMKAGNQPQHF.

This chain uses TRBV9 with TRBJ2-3; weak D call: TRBD2 (8 bases). CDR1 and CDR2 (germline): SGDLS, YYNGEE. V lost 4 bases and J 3 bases, leaving 18 bases between the germline ends. This CDR3 has 16 amino acids. The CDR3 DNA reads as TGTGCCAGCAGCCCGCGACAGGGCGGGAGGACAGATACGCAGTATTTT. It codes for CASSPRQGGRTDTQYF.

This clonotype was seen ten or more times. The chain uses TRBV20-1 and TRBJ1-1; D gene unclear. The CDR3 extends over 14 amino acids. V lost 1 base to trimming and J lost 2 bases, with 11 bases between them. Germline V gene sequence: CDR1 DFQATT, CDR2 SNEGSKA (reference sequence). CDR3 DNA sequence: TGCAGTGCTAGAGTTCAGAGAACAAACACTGAAGCTTTCTTT. The encoded protein is CSARVQRTNTEAFF.

The chain joins TRBV6-5 to TRBJ2-3; D possibly uses TRBD1 or TRBD2 (5 bases each). V was pared by 1 base and J by 4 bases, with 9 bases between. Germline lookup yields CDR1 MNHEY and CDR2 SVGAGI. CDR3 length equals 14 residues. The CDR3 sequence: CASSYYQGADTQYF. In DNA form, the CDR3 reads TGTGCCAGCAGTTACTACCAGGGAGCAGATACGCAGTATTTT.

In this sample, this clonotype turned up many times. The CDR3 spells CAKQGDIEAFF. DNA for the CDR3: TGTGCCAAACAGGGGGACATAGAAGCTTTCTTT. The V and J genes are TRBV6-2 or TRBV6-3 and TRBJ1-1; 8 nucleotides match TRBD1. J gave up 8 bases and V 10 bases, and 6 bases lay outside the gene matches. Germline V gives CDR1 MNHEY, CDR2 SVGEGT. This CDR3 has 11 amino acids.

This clonotype was observed a few times. This sequence joins TRBV6-2 or TRBV6-3 and TRBJ2-7; no definite D call. The V and J ends lost 6 bases and 2 bases respectively, with 11 bases between them. The germline gives CDR1 MNHEY, CDR2 SVGEGT. CDR3 length equals 13 residues. The CDR3 sequence: CASSLAETYEQYF. CDR3 coding DNA: TGTGCCAGCAGCCTGGCAGAGACCTACGAGCAGTACTTC.

With respect to this clonotype: One end of the junction varies from germline; a read error may be responsible. The chain recombines TRBV9 with TRBJ1-3; D uncertain. CDR3 size: 13 residues. CDR1 SGDLS and CDR2 YYNGEE come from the germline V gene. In nucleotides, the CDR3 is TGTGCCAGCAACGACGGGAGGAGAAACACCATATGTTTT. Translated: CASNDGRRNTICF.

This clonotype came up many times. The chain has TRBV27 and TRBJ2-7, with TRBD1 as a possible D gene (6 bases). The CDR3 runs 14 residues. The V end lost 3 bases, the J end lost 7 bases, and 16 bases lay between the germline ends. Germline V gives CDR1 MNHEY, CDR2 SMNVEV (reference sequence). CDR3 sequence: CASSFGRGLREQYF. Written as DNA, the CDR3 is TGTGCCAGCAGTTTCGGCAGGGGATTAAGGGAGCAGTACTTC.